Listed here are 5 T cell receptor beta chains from one sample, sequenced in a study of T cell responses to AZD1222 COVID-19 vaccine. Measured with immunoSEQ multiplex PCR; TCRdb has only the in-frame clones, and not every one. This sample has about 160,000 clones, with about 91% found just once. The sequencing used peripheral blood, collected on day 0 of MenACWY control vaccination. The origin of the receptors is an adult in good health.

DNA for the CDR3: TGTGCCAGCAGCTTAGGGGGTTGGGCGGCAAACCGAAATGAAAAACTGTTTTTT. Translating it yields CASSLGGWAANRNEKLFF. This sequence joins TRBV7-6 and TRBJ1-4; D call uncertain. Trimming left V 1 base short and J 5 bases short, with 20 bases between. The CDR3 consists of 18 residues. Germline CDR1 reads SGHVS; CDR2 reads FNYEAQ.

This chain joins TRBV5-4 and TRBJ2-2; 11 nucleotides align to TRBD2. Germline V lookup: CDR1 SGHNT, CDR2 YYREEE (reference sequence). The length of the CDR3 is 16 residues. Trimming removed 7 bases from V and 7 bases from J; junction bases left unmatched: 12. CDR3 nucleotide sequence: TGTGCCAGCCGTCGGGGTAGCGGGAGGGCCTTCGGGGAGCTGTTTTTT. It yields the protein CASRRGSGRAFGELFF.

The chain employs TRBV19 and TRBJ2-3, with D perhaps matching TRBD2 (6 bases). The length of the CDR3 is 15 residues. The germline V gene encodes CDR1 LNHDA and CDR2 SQIVND (reference sequence). Between the trimmed V and J ends, which lost 7 bases and 2 bases, there was a span of 16 bases. CDR3 bases: TGTGCCAGTACCCCCGCGGGGTATCTCACAGATACGCAGTATTTT. Protein sequence: CASTPAGYLTDTQYF. The whole variable domain, remainder taken from reference TRBV19 and TRBJ2-3, is DGGITQSPKYLFRKEGQNVTLSCEQNLNHDAMYWYRQDPGQGLRLIYYSQIVNDFQKGDIAEGYSVSREKKESFPLTVTSAQKNPTAFYLCASTPAGYLTDTQYFGPGTRLTVL.

The CDR3 region is CASSENVRGVNTEAFF. The CDR3 DNA follows: TGCGCCAGCAGCGAAAATGTTAGGGGGGTGAACACTGAAGCTTTCTTT. The V gene is TRBV5-1, the J gene TRBJ1-1; maybe TRBD1 (6 bases). Germline assignment: CDR1 SGHRS and CDR2 YFSETQ. Trimming took 4 bases from V and 0 from J, leaving 16 bases between them. The CDR3 has 16 residues.

V usage is TRBV6-1 and J usage is TRBJ1-5; TRBD1 is a possible D gene (6 bases). The CDR3 extends over 15 amino acids. Germline V gene data show CDR1 as MNHNS and CDR2 as SASEGT. With 1 base removed from V and 4 bases from J, the gap between germline ends came to 11 bases. The CDR3 spells CASSEVAGVNQPQHF. CDR3 bases: TGTGCCAGCAGTGAAGTGGCAGGGGTAAATCAGCCCCAGCATTTT.